The 26 T cell receptor beta chains in this list originate from one sample, sequenced in a study of identical twins. In TCRdb, the 5' RACE reads were re-called with MiXCR into one record per CDR3 protein. This sample yields just over 500,000 distinct CDR3 sequences, of which under 25% are seen a single time; 0.8% to 1% belongs to the top ten. This same sample was also part of a study on T cells expressing NK-cell markers.

Sequencing used CD4+ T cells sorted from blood. The source is a woman under 30 in good health.

This chain links TRBV20-1 with TRBJ2-3, with D hard to call. Germline CDR1 DFQATT, CDR2 SNEGSKA (reference sequence). The CDR3 runs 15 residues. Trimming removed 3 bases at V and 2 bases at J, with 15 bases between. CDR3 DNA sequence: TGCAGTGCTAGGAGAGGTTCCTACCTCACAGATACGCAGTATTTT. This translates into CSARRGSYLTDTQYF.

This clonotype was detected only a few times. The chain has TRBV10-3 and TRBJ2-3; 10 nucleotides agree with TRBD2. CDR1 is ENHRY and CDR2 is SYGVKD in the germline V gene. V lost 8 bases, J lost 3 bases, and 5 bases stayed unmatched. CDR3 length: 14 residues. Written as DNA, the CDR3 is TGTGCCATCGGACCTAGCGGGGGTACAGATACGCAGTATTTT. Protein: CAIGPSGGTDTQYF.

This clonotype has only a few counts. The J gene is TRBJ2-5, the V gene TRBV7-2; D not resolved. This CDR3 contains 15 residues. V was cut by 0 bases and J by 1 base, with 9 bases left in between. In germline, CDR1 is SGHTA, CDR2 FQGNSA. The CDR3 region is CASSLASNLQETQYF. The CDR3 region has the DNA TGTGCCAGCAGCTTAGCGAGCAACCTCCAAGAGACCCAGTACTTC.

The chain has TRBV5-1 and TRBJ1-6, with 10 bases identical to TRBD1. The CDR3 is 16 residues long. The germline V gene has CDR1 SGHRS and CDR2 YFSETQ. The V gene end was trimmed by 4 bases and the J gene end by 11 bases; junction bases not matched to a gene: 12. The CDR3 DNA follows: TGCGCCAGCAGCGCAGACCGGACAGGGGGAGGTGCACCCCTCCACTTT. Its translation: CASSADRTGGGAPLHF.

This chain links TRBV2 with TRBJ2-7, with 8 nucleotides matching TRBD1. Germline values: CDR1 SNHLY, CDR2 FYNNEI. The CDR3 is made up of 15 amino acids. V was pared by 7 bases and J by 2 bases, with 10 bases of the junction left unmatched. The CDR3 spells CASKLQGANPYEQYF. The CDR3 coding sequence is TGTGCCAGCAAACTCCAGGGGGCTAATCCCTACGAGCAGTACTTC.

The genes are TRBV20-1 and TRBJ1-6; no clear D gene. CDR1 is DFQATT, CDR2 SNEGSKA, per germline (reference sequence). This CDR3 has 13 amino acids. Deletions cut 6 bases from V and 7 bases from J, with 13 bases between. CDR3 residues: CSATDGSNSPLHF. The CDR3 nucleotides are TGCAGTGCAACAGACGGGAGCAATTCACCCCTCCACTTT.

The V call is TRBV21-1, the J call TRBJ2-7; no DNA check was done on the table's D call, TRBD2. TRBV21-1 is flagged as a pseudogene. The CDR3 length is 16 residues. Here the CDR3 DNA reads TGTGCCAGCAGCCAATCCTTAGCGGACTCGGCCTACGAGCAGTACTTC. Translated: CASSQSLADSAYEQYF.

The sample holds a few counts of this clonotype. The chain recombines TRBV20-1 with TRBJ2-6, with TRBD1 as a possible D gene (6 bases). This CDR3 is 15 amino acids long. Per the germline V gene, CDR1 is DFQATT and CDR2 is SNEGSKA (reference sequence). The V gene lost 1 base and the J gene lost 1 base, with 8 bases spanning the gap. Here the CDR3 reads CSARATGSGANVLTF. CDR3 coding DNA: TGCAGTGCTAGAGCAACAGGGTCTGGGGCCAACGTCCTGACTTTC.

This clonotype showed up just a few times. V usage is TRBV7-9 and J usage is TRBJ2-3; D is perhaps TRBD2 (5 bases). Germline assignment: CDR1 SEHNR and CDR2 FQNEAQ (reference sequence). V lost 6 bases to trimming and J lost 0 bases, with 7 bases between them. The CDR3 length is 13 residues. Here the CDR3 reads CASRRESTDTQYF. The CDR3 DNA reads TGTGCCAGCAGAAGGGAGAGCACAGATACGCAGTATTTT. Looking up the rest from reference TRBV7-9 and TRBJ2-3 gives the full variable domain: DTGVSQNPRHKITKRGQNVTFRCDPISEHNRLYWYRQTLGQGPEFLTYFQNEAQLEKSRLLSDRFSAERPKGSFSTLEIQRTEQGDSAMYLCASRRESTDTQYFGPGTRLTVL.

This sequence joins TRBV12-3 or TRBV12-4 and TRBJ2-5, with TRBD2 identical over 8 bases. V shed 6 bases, J shed 4 bases, and the junction held 13 bases outside the gene matches. This CDR3 has 16 amino acids. The DNA of the CDR3 is TGTGCCAGCAGCCCAGGTGGGGCGGGGGGAGTAGAGACCCAGTACTTC. Amino acid sequence: CASSPGGAGGVETQYF.

This clonotype was recorded many times. The chain combines TRBV4-2 with TRBJ2-5; no reliable D call. CDR3 length: 13 residues. The germline V gene encodes CDR1 LGHNA and CDR2 YNFKEQ. The germline V and J ends were trimmed by 0 bases and 6 bases, with 8 bases remaining between them. CDR3 sequence reads: CASSQDPDKTQYF. The CDR3 DNA is TGTGCCAGCAGCCAAGATCCAGATAAGACCCAGTACTTC.

The V and J genes are TRBV12-3 or TRBV12-4 and TRBJ2-2; D perhaps matches TRBD1 (6 bases). With 3 bases removed from V and 7 bases from J, the gap between germline ends came to 12 bases. This CDR3 region has 14 residues. The CDR3 protein is CASSFYREIGELFF. DNA of the CDR3: TGTGCCAGCAGTTTCTACAGGGAAATCGGGGAGCTGTTTTTT.

This clonotype was recorded at least ten times. The chain links TRBV6-1 to TRBJ2-2; D call uncertain. This CDR3 has 15 amino acids. Germline V CDR1 and CDR2: MNHNS, SASEGT. V shed 6 bases and J shed 0 bases, with 11 bases lying between them. The CDR3 region is CASSSPSTNTGELFF. The CDR3 nucleotides read TGTGCCAGCAGCTCCCCTTCTACGAACACCGGGGAGCTGTTTTTT.

The genes are TRBV27 and TRBJ2-7; D may correspond to TRBD1 or TRBD2 (5 bases each). The germline V and J ends were trimmed by 6 bases and 4 bases, with 13 bases remaining between them. CDR1 is MNHEY and CDR2 is SMNVEV in the germline V gene (reference sequence). The CDR3 contains 13 residues. CDR3 DNA sequence: TGTGCCAGCAGCCTAGTGGGGGAATACGAGCAGTACTTC. Translating gives CASSLVGEYEQYF.

This clonotype was detected only a few times. The chain has TRBV9 and TRBJ1-1; 7 bases match TRBD1. With V trimmed by 3 bases and J by 11 bases, 4 bases remained unmatched. Germline CDR1 is SGDLS and CDR2 is YYNGEE. The CDR3 runs to 11 residues. CDR3 loop: CASSAGQAAFF. As DNA, the CDR3 is TGTGCCAGCAGCGCCGGACAGGCGGCTTTCTTT.

The V call is TRBV6-1, the J call TRBJ2-7; 9 nucleotides line up with TRBD1. Looked up from germline, CDR1 is MNHNS and CDR2 is SASEGT. After removal of 6 bases from V and 3 bases from J, the junction contained 9 bases not matched to a gene. The CDR3 is 15 amino acids. The CDR3 loop reads CASRGVGTGNYEQYF. The CDR3 nucleotides read TGTGCCAGCAGAGGGGTCGGGACAGGGAACTACGAGCAGTACTTC.

The chain has TRBV12-3 or TRBV12-4 and TRBJ2-5; D remains unclear. The CDR3 contains 15 residues. The V end lost 6 bases, the J end lost 1 base, and 15 bases lay between the germline ends. The CDR3: CASSHFAGFQETQYF. The CDR3 bases are TGTGCCAGCAGCCACTTCGCTGGGTTCCAAGAGACCCAGTACTTC.

The chain couples TRBV3-1 to TRBJ2-1, with 9 bases lining up with TRBD2. CDR3 length equals 17 residues. Germline V lookup: CDR1 LGHDT, CDR2 YNNKEL (reference sequence). The V and J ends lost 0 bases and 3 bases, in that order; junction bases with no gene match: 6. Here the CDR3 DNA reads TGTGCCAGCAGCCAAGACCCGGCTAGCGGGATCTACAATGAGCAGTTCTTC. This codes for CASSQDPASGIYNEQFF.

The chain links TRBV6-1 to TRBJ2-2, with 10 bases that match TRBD2. Germline CDR1 reads MNHNS; CDR2 reads SASEGT. This CDR3 spans 15 amino acids. After removal of 6 bases from V and 6 bases from J, the junction contained 7 bases not matched to a gene. CDR3 sequence: CASSPPSGGSGELFF. CDR3 DNA sequence: TGTGCCAGCAGCCCCCCTAGCGGGGGTTCCGGGGAGCTGTTTTTT.

This clonotype turned up a few times. The rearrangement uses TRBV20-1 and TRBJ2-5; 11 nucleotides align to TRBD2. From germline, CDR1 is DFQATT and CDR2 SNEGSKA (reference sequence). V shed 0 bases, J shed 5 bases, and the junction held 11 bases outside the gene matches. The CDR3 consists of 17 residues. CDR3 coding DNA: TGCAGTGCTAGAGATCCGCTAGCGGGAGGAGTGATTGAGACCCAGTACTTC. It codes for CSARDPLAGGVIETQYF.

This clonotype was detected only a few times. The chain uses TRBV21-1 and TRBJ2-7; the D call in the table, TRBD2, was not verified against the DNA. TRBV21-1 is an annotated pseudogene. CDR3 length equals 15 residues. The CDR3 here is CASSSSGRLSYEQYF. The DNA for the CDR3 is TGTGCCAGCAGCAGTAGCGGGAGGCTATCCTACGAGCAGTACTTC.

The chain links TRBV20-1 to TRBJ1-1; D not resolved. In germline, CDR1 is DFQATT, CDR2 SNEGSKA (reference sequence). This CDR3 spans 12 amino acids. The CDR3 region has the DNA TGCAGGGCCCGGAGGACGAACACTGAAGCTTTCTTT. Protein: CRARRTNTEAFF.

This clonotype was observed a few times. The chain employs TRBV7-9 and TRBJ2-5; D not certain. Trimming took off 5 bases at V and 5 bases at J, with 15 bases between the two ends. The CDR3 runs to 14 residues. Per the germline V gene, CDR1 is SEHNR and CDR2 is FQNEAQ (reference sequence). The CDR3 region has the DNA TGTGCCAGCAGCCGTGACTTATCCCGGGAGACCCAGTACTTC. Protein product: CASSRDLSRETQYF.

The V and J genes are TRBV7-2 and TRBJ1-1, with D unresolved. Germline CDR1 and CDR2: SGHTA and FQGNSA. The ends were cut back, 7 bases at V and 0 bases at J, with 9 bases in the middle. CDR3 length: 13 residues. CDR3 DNA: TGTGCCAGCAACAGAGACATGAACACTGAAGCTTTCTTT. Its protein is CASNRDMNTEAFF.

The V gene is TRBV27, the J gene TRBJ2-7, with 7 bases fitting TRBD1. The CDR3 spans 15 residues. Unmatched junction bases numbered 7, after V lost 3 bases and J lost 2 bases. Germline V lookup: CDR1 MNHEY, CDR2 SMNVEV (reference sequence). CDR3 DNA: TGTGCCAGCAGTTTCCGAGGGACAGACCCCTACGAGCAGTACTTC. Amino acids: CASSFRGTDPYEQYF.

This clonotype was recorded a few times. The chain recombines TRBV20-1 with TRBJ2-1, with 7 bases fitting TRBD2. The V gene end was trimmed by 1 base and the J gene end by 1 base; junction bases not matched to a gene: 7. The CDR3 sequence is 16 residues long. CDR1 is DFQATT, CDR2 SNEGSKA, per germline (reference sequence). The CDR3 reads CSARVSSGASYNEQFF. The CDR3, as DNA: TGCAGTGCTAGAGTATCCAGCGGGGCTTCCTACAATGAGCAGTTCTTC.